This TCR beta chain appears in the sequencing data of a study of technical replicates of blood from a handful of donors. Profiling relied on immunoSEQ multiplex PCR, and the TCRdb table lists in-frame clones only, not all of them. The repertoire holds some 63,000 clones, around 87% seen once, with approximately 4.7% in the top ten. The material sequenced was PBMCs. This receptor was identified in a human donor in good health. Some clones in this sample may be carry-over from other donors' samples.

The DNA for the CDR3 is TGTGCCAGCAGCGAACGGGGGGCCCAAGAGACCCAGTACTTC. It specifies CASSERGAQETQYF. The chain carries TRBV5-6 and TRBJ2-5, with D perhaps TRBD2 (7 bases). Between the trimmed V and J ends, which lost 4 bases and 1 base, there was a span of 11 bases. The CDR3 totals 14 residues. The V gene's germline CDR1 is SGHDT and CDR2 YYEEEE.